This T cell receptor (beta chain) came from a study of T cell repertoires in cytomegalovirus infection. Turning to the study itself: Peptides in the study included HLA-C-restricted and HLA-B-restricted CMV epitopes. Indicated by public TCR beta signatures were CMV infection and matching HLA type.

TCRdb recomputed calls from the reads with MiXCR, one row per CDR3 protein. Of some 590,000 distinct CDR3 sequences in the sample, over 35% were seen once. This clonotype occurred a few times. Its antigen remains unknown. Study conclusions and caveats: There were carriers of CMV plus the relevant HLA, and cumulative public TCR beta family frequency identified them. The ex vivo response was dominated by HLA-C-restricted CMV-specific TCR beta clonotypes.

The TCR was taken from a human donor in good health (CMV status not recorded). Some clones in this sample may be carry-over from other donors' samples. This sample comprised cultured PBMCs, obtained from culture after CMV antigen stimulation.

The CDR3 bases are TGTGCCAGCAGCTCCCCCCTGGGCGGTAGCTCCTACAATGAGCAGTTCTTC. Protein product: CASSSPLGGSSYNEQFF. The chain combines TRBV7-2 with TRBJ2-1; D remains unclear. V dropped 4 bases and J dropped 0 bases, with 16 bases sitting between them. CDR1 and CDR2 (germline): SGHTA, FQGNSA. The CDR3 runs to 17 residues.